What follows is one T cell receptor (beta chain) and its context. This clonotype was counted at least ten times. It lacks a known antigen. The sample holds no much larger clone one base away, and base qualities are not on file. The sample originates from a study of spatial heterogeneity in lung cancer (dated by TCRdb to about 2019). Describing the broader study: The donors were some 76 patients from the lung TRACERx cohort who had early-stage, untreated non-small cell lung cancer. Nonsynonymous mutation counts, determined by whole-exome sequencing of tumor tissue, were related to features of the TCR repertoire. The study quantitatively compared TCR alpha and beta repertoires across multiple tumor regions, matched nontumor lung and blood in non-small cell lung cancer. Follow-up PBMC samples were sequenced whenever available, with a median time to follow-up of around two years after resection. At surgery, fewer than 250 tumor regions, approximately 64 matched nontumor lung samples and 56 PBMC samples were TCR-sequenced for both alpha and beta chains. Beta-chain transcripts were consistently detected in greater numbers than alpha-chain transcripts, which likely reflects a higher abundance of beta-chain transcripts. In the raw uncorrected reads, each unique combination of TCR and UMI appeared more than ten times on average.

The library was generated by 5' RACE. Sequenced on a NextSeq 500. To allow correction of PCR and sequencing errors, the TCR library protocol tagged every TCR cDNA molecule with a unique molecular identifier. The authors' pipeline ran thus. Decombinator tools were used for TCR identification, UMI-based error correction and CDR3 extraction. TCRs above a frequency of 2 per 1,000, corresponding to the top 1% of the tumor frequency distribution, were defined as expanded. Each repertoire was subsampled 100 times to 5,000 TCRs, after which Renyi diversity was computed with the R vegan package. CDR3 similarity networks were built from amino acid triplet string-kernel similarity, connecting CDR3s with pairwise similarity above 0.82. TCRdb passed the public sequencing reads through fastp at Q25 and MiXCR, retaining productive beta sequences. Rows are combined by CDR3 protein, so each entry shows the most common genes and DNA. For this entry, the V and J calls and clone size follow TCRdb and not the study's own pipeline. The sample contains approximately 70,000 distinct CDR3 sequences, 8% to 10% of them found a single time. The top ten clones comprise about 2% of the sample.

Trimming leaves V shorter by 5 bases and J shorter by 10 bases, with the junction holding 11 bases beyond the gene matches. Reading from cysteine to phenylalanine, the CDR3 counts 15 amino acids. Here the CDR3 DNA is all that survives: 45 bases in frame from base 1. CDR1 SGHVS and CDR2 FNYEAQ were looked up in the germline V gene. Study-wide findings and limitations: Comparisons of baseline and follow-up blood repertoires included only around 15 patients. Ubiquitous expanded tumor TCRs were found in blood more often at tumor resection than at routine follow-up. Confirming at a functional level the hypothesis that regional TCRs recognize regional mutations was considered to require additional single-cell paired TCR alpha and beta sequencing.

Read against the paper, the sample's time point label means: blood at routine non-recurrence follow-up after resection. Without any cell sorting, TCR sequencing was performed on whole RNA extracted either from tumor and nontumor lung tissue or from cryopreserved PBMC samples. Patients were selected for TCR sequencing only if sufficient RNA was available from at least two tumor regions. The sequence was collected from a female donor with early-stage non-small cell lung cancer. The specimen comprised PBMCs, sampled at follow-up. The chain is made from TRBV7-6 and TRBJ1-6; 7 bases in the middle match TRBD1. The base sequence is TGTGCCAGCAGCCCCCTGACAGGGTTAAGATCACCCCTCCACTTT. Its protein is CASSPLTGLRSPLHF. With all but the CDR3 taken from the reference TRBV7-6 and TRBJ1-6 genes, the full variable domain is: GAGVSQSPRYKVTKRGQDVALRCDPISGHVSLYWYRQALGQGPEFLTYFNYEAQQDKSGLPNDRFSAERPEGSISTLTIQRTEQRDSAMYRCASSPLTGLRSPLHFGNGTRLTVT.